This T cell receptor beta chain derives from a study of blood T cells in healthy people across ages. CDR1 and CDR2 from the germline V gene are DFQATT and SNEGSKA (reference sequence). There are 16 residues in the CDR3. Trimming took 0 bases from V and 0 from J; bases not matched to a gene: 4. This clonotype was seen a handful of times. The use of a sample-barcoded 5' primer and a J-beta primer mix characterized a second PCR of about 7 to 12 cycles. A single record per CDR3 protein comes from TCRdb applying MiXCR to the 5' RACE reads. The profile covers some 900,000 distinct CDR3 sequences, with roughly 50% appearing a single time and around 15% taken by the ten largest.

The chain couples TRBV20-1 to TRBJ2-1; TRBD2 matches at 8 bases. The origin of this receptor is a man aged 30 to 45 in good health. Sample: blood. The CDR3 bases are TGCAGTGCTAGAGATAGCGGGACGAGCTCCTACAATGAGCAGTTCTTC. This encodes CSARDSGTSSYNEQFF.